This passage covers 23 T cell receptor beta chains from one sample sequenced in a study of T cells in Graves' hyperthyroidism and ophthalmopathy. TCR beta CDR3 sequences were amplified from RNA transcripts. A first-round RT-PCR of the TCR CDR3 used the HTBI primer set. From the multiplex PCR reads, TCRdb called clonotypes with MiXCR, one entry per CDR3 protein. Altogether a few hundred thousand distinct CDR3 sequences are present, approximately 16% being singletons, with the ten largest covering around 30%. The sequencing sample was made of blood. The receptor set was obtained from a woman aged 45-65 years with Graves' hyperthyroidism that later progressed to Graves' ophthalmopathy.

As concerns this clonotype: Since a much larger clone is just one base distant, this may be a read error. J is TRBJ2-7 and V is TRBV6-1, with a tentative D call TRBD1 (5 bases). Germline loops: CDR1 MNHNS, CDR2 SASEGT. This CDR3 region has 13 residues. V lost 6 bases and J lost 5, with 14 bases in between. CDR3 loop: CASSSDTLDEQYF. The CDR3 region has the DNA TGTGCCAGCAGCTCGGACACTTTGGACGAGCAGTACTTC.

This clonotype was seen ten or more times. This clone may be a read error of a much larger clone one base away. V is TRBV2 and J is TRBJ2-1; D is undetermined. The CDR3 is 13 residues long. The germline CDR1 and CDR2 sequences are SNHLY and FYNNEI. The CDR3 DNA reads TGTACCAGCAGTGAATTGGTTCAAGGCGAGCAGTTCTTC. Its translation is CTSSELVQGEQFF.

This clonotype was seen at least ten times. The gene calls are TRBV10-3 and TRBJ2-2, with 12 bases that match TRBD1. CDR3 length: 16 amino acids. The V segment lost 4 bases and the J segment 6 bases; nucleotides outside the gene matches: 6. Germline CDR1 ENHRY, CDR2 SYGVKD. In nucleotides, the CDR3 is TGTGCCATCAGTGCCTCCGGGACAGGGGGCTCCGGGGAGCTGTTTTTT. It is translated as CAISASGTGGSGELFF.

This clonotype was detected ten times or more. This chain links TRBV2 with TRBJ1-5, with a tentative D call TRBD1 (5 bases). Trimming removed 10 bases at V and 3 bases at J, with 13 bases between. Germline loops: CDR1 SNHLY, CDR2 FYNNEI. This CDR3 spans 13 amino acids. In DNA form, the CDR3 reads TGTGCCACCACCCGACAGTACAATCAGCCCCAGCATTTT. Its translation is CATTRQYNQPQHF.

This clonotype was seen repeatedly, ten times or more. This chain uses TRBV15 with TRBJ2-5; D is possibly TRBD2 (7 bases). Germline V gives CDR1 LNHNV, CDR2 YYDKDF (reference sequence). V lost 2 bases and J 4 bases, leaving 14 bases between the germline ends. The CDR3 runs to 15 residues. CDR3: CATSRPRGGGETQYF. In DNA form, the CDR3 reads TGTGCCACCAGCAGACCCAGAGGGGGGGGAGAGACCCAGTACTTC.

This clonotype was seen many times. The rearrangement uses TRBV11-2 and TRBJ1-4, with D tentatively TRBD1 (5 bases). V was cut by 7 bases and J by 10 bases, with 19 bases left in between. Germline CDR1 is SGHAT and CDR2 is FQNNGV. The CDR3 loop spans 14 amino acids. CDR3 bases: TGTGCCAGCACCTCCCTTCTGGACAAAGGAAAACTGTTTTTT. Translating gives CASTSLLDKGKLFF.

The V call is TRBV20-1, the J call TRBJ2-3; TRBD2 matches at 11 bases. The germline gives CDR1 DFQATT, CDR2 SNEGSKA (reference sequence). This CDR3 comprises 19 residues. The V segment lost 0 bases and the J segment 6 bases; nucleotides outside the gene matches: 17. CDR3 loop: CSARDITSGSHRNRDTQYF. In DNA, the CDR3 is TGCAGTGCTAGAGATATAACTAGCGGGAGTCATCGGAATCGCGATACGCAGTATTTT.

This clonotype was counted many times. The rearrangement joins TRBV7-8 to TRBJ1-2; D perhaps matches TRBD1 (6 bases). This CDR3 comprises 14 residues. Trimming pared 4 bases from V and 7 bases from J, leaving 16 bases between. Germline CDR1 SGHVS, CDR2 FQNEAQ. The CDR3 DNA reads as TGTGCCAGCAGCTCCAACGAACAGGGTTTTGGCTACACCTTC. It specifies CASSSNEQGFGYTF. Supplemented by reference TRBV7-8 and TRBJ1-2, the full variable domain reads GAGVSQSPRYKVAKRGQDVALRCDPISGHVSLFWYQQALGQGPEFLTYFQNEAQLDKSGLPSDRFFAERPEGSVSTLKIQRTQQEDSAVYLCASSSNEQGFGYTFGSGTRLTVV.

This clonotype was detected only a few times. The CDR3 sequence is CSAMGQPNTGELFF. In DNA, the CDR3 is TGCAGCGCCATGGGACAGCCCAACACCGGGGAGCTGTTTTTT. This rearrangement joins TRBV29-1 to TRBJ2-2; 7 bases are a match to TRBD1. The V gene end was trimmed by 7 bases and the J gene end by 2 bases; junction bases not matched to a gene: 7. Germline CDR1 and CDR2: SQVTM and ANQGSEA. The CDR3 has 14 amino acids.

CDR3 protein: CASVSRGGREDSAKNIQYF. CDR3 DNA sequence: TGTGCCAGCGTGAGTCGAGGGGGCAGGGAGGATTCAGCCAAAAACATTCAGTACTTC. The rearrangement joins TRBV12-3 or TRBV12-4 to TRBJ2-4; possibly TRBD1 for D (7 bases). V gave up 8 bases and J gave up 0 bases, with 26 bases separating them. CDR3 length: 19 amino acids.

This clonotype has at least ten counts. J is TRBJ2-7 and V is TRBV2; D gene ambiguous. V dropped 4 bases and J dropped 4 bases, with 5 bases sitting between them. CDR1 and CDR2 (germline): SNHLY, FYNNEI. CDR3 length: 11 amino acids. In DNA form, the CDR3 reads TGTGCCAGCAGTGTCGCGTACGAGCAGTACTTC. It translates to CASSVAYEQYF.

This clonotype has a count of ten or more. This rearrangement joins TRBV7-3 to TRBJ2-3, with a tentative D call TRBD2 (7 bases). CDR3 length: 16 amino acids. The germline V gene has CDR1 SGHTA and CDR2 FQGTGA. V lost 5 bases to trimming and J lost 2 bases, with 17 bases between them. CDR3 in amino acids: CASSPMGGAPTDTQYF. The CDR3 DNA sequence: TGTGCCAGCAGCCCAATGGGGGGGGCCCCCACAGATACGCAGTATTTT.

This clonotype turned up a few times. The V call is TRBV19, the J call TRBJ2-3; D possibly matches TRBD1 or TRBD2 (5 bases each). The CDR3 is 15 amino acids. The V and J ends lost 4 bases and 0 bases respectively, with 11 bases between them. CDR1 and CDR2 from the germline V gene are LNHDA and SQIVND (reference sequence). The CDR3 coding sequence is TGTGCCAGTAGTAGGGGACCTCAGAGCACAGATACGCAGTATTTT. Translated, it gives CASSRGPQSTDTQYF.

The chain has TRBV6-5 and TRBJ1-2; TRBD1 agrees at 8 bases. CDR1 and CDR2 from the germline V gene are MNHEY and SVGAGI. Trimming removed 1 base from V and 4 bases from J; junction bases left unmatched: 5. This CDR3 has 15 residues. The CDR3 loop reads CASSYYRDRSYGYTF. CDR3 bases: TGTGCCAGCAGTTACTACCGGGACAGGAGCTATGGCTACACCTTC.

This clonotype was detected many times. This sequence joins TRBV6-1 and TRBJ2-7; TRBD1 or TRBD2 may be the D gene (6 bases each). V was cut by 7 bases and J by 2 bases, with 15 bases left in between. This CDR3 is built from 14 residues. From germline, CDR1 is MNHNS and CDR2 SASEGT. CDR3 sequence: CASTWGAGTYEQYF. The CDR3 DNA follows: TGTGCCAGCACCTGGGGGGCAGGCACCTACGAGCAGTACTTC.

This clonotype was seen many times. This sequence joins TRBV5-1 and TRBJ2-7; D possibly corresponds to TRBD2 (5 bases). The germline V gene encodes CDR1 SGHRS and CDR2 YFSETQ. Trimming removed 10 bases at V and 4 bases at J, with 15 bases between. The CDR3 runs 12 residues. The CDR3 DNA follows: TGCGCCTCCCGACTATCGGAATACGAGCAGTACTTC. Translating gives CASRLSEYEQYF.

This chain joins TRBV4-1 and TRBJ2-3; D possibly matches TRBD1 or TRBD2 (6 bases each). Trimming stripped 0 bases from V and 3 bases from J, with 13 bases between. The CDR3 runs to 16 residues. Germline V gene sequence: CDR1 MGHRA, CDR2 YSYEKL. The CDR3 region is CASSQDGGGGTDTQYF. The CDR3 DNA sequence: TGCGCCAGCAGCCAAGATGGAGGAGGGGGGACAGATACGCAGTATTTT.

This clonotype has a count of ten or more. The J gene is TRBJ2-7, the V gene TRBV2; the match to TRBD2 covers 11 bases. CDR1 is SNHLY, CDR2 FYNNEI, per germline. The CDR3 loop spans 15 amino acids. The V gene end was trimmed by 7 bases and the J gene end by 1 base; junction bases not matched to a gene: 6. The CDR3 sequence is CASKEGTSGSYEQYF. CDR3 in DNA: TGTGCCAGCAAAGAGGGGACTAGCGGATCCTACGAGCAGTACTTC.

This clonotype was seen many times. The chain joins TRBV18 to TRBJ1-4, with 9 positions matching TRBD1. CDR1 is KGHSH, CDR2 LQKENI, per germline. The CDR3 length is 16 residues. Losses at the gene ends were 4 bases for V and 5 bases for J; bases not matched to a gene: 8. The CDR3 region has the DNA TGTGCCAGCTCACTCCTCTCCGGGACAGGGAATGAAAAACTGTTTTTT. Translated, it gives CASSLLSGTGNEKLFF. Together with reference TRBV18 and TRBJ1-4, the CDR3 gives the full variable domain: NAGVMQNPRHLVRRRGQEARLRCSPMKGHSHVYWYRQLPEEGLKFMVYLQKENIIDESGMPKERFSAEFPKEGPSILRIQQVVRGDSAAYFCASSLLSGTGNEKLFFGSGTQLSVL.

There are many counts of this clonotype. The rearrangement uses TRBV2 and TRBJ2-1; TRBD2 matches 10 bases. This CDR3 region has 14 residues. V was clipped by 8 bases and J by 7 bases; unmatched bases: 8. Germline CDR1 reads SNHLY; CDR2 reads FYNNEI. The CDR3: CASVRTSGSNEQFF. CDR3 in DNA: TGTGCCAGCGTGCGGACTAGCGGTTCAAATGAGCAGTTCTTC.

This clonotype has at least ten counts. This chain connects TRBV20-1 to TRBJ2-1; 10 positions match TRBD2. With 2 bases clipped from V and 6 bases from J, the junction kept 10 bases outside the gene matches. Germline V gene lookup returns CDR1 DFQATT and CDR2 SNEGSKA (reference sequence). The CDR3 runs to 16 residues. The CDR3 bases are TGCAGTGCTAGAATGGCTAGCGGGAGCCAGCGCAATGAGCAGTTCTTC. It encodes CSARMASGSQRNEQFF.

The J gene is TRBJ1-5, the V gene TRBV30; 8 positions match TRBD1. V shed 3 bases, J shed 8 bases, and the junction held 6 bases outside the gene matches. Germline CDR1 and CDR2: GTSNPN and SVGIG (reference sequence). This CDR3 contains 13 residues. Here the CDR3 reads CAWRGTGREPQHF. The CDR3 DNA reads as TGTGCCTGGAGGGGGACAGGTCGGGAGCCCCAGCATTTT. Looking up the rest from reference TRBV30 and TRBJ1-5 gives the full variable domain: SQTIHQWPATLVQPVGSPLSLECTVEGTSNPNLYWYRQAAGRGLQLLFYSVGIGQISSEVPQNLSASRPQDRQFILSSKKLLLSDSGFYLCAWRGTGREPQHFGDGTRLSIL.

This chain links TRBV13 with TRBJ1-1, with a weak D call TRBD1 (6 bases). The length of the CDR3 is 13 residues. V was trimmed by 8 bases and J by 5 bases, leaving 15 bases between them. In germline, CDR1 is PRHDT, CDR2 FYEKMQ (reference sequence). The CDR3: CASRGGRWTEAFF. CDR3 bases: TGTGCCAGCCGAGGGGGGCGGTGGACTGAAGCTTTCTTT.